Listed below are T cell receptor beta chains from one sample, sequenced in a study of T-cell reconstitution after alpha-beta-depleted transplantation in children. TCRdb re-derived calls from the PCR reads in MiXCR, one entry per CDR3 protein. The table lists roughly 220,000 distinct CDR3 sequences, about 8.2% of them singletons. The sequenced sample was PBMCs, mostly from graft donor cells, obtained 360 days after TCRalphabeta/CD19-depleted stem cell transplant. Receptors were obtained from a male patient aged 2-10 years who had a stem cell transplant for acute myeloid leukemia, so the T cells may come from the graft donor. The CDR3 runs from the conserved cysteine through the conserved F or W. Fields, in order: D gene, clone size, V gene, J gene, CDR3 DNA, CDR3 protein. The D gene is left open where the match is weak. Rows give clone size only sometimes, using once, few, many, or a class for an expanded clone.

>TRBD1|few|TRBV12-3/TRBV12-4|TRBJ1-1
TGTGCCAGCAGTTCCCAGGGGACAGCAAACACTGAAGCTTTCTTT
CASSSQGTANTEAFF
>-|many|TRBV10-3|TRBJ2-1
TGTGCCATCAGGCCGGGAGACTACAATGAGCAGTTCTTC
CAIRPGDYNEQFF
>-|-|TRBV28|TRBJ1-5
TGTGCCAGCAGTTTTTGGGGGCAAAGCAATCAGCCCCAGCATTTT
CASSFWGQSNQPQHF
>-|many|TRBV12-3/TRBV12-4|TRBJ2-5
TGTGCCAGCAGTTCTGCGGCGTTCCAAGAGACCCAGTACTTC
CASSSAAFQETQYF
>TRBD1|many|TRBV6-5|TRBJ2-7
TGTGCCAGCAGTTACCCAGACGGACAGGGAAGACACGAGCAGTACTTC
CASSYPDGQGRHEQYF
>TRBD1|few|TRBV12-5|TRBJ2-5
TGTGCTAGTGGTTTGGGACAGGGGGAGACCCAGTACTTC
CASGLGQGETQYF
>-|-|TRBV20-1|TRBJ2-3
TGCAGTGCCCTGACTAGTAAGGGATGGAGCACAGATACGCAGTATTTT
CSALTSKGWSTDTQYF
>-|-|TRBV6-2/TRBV6-3|TRBJ2-3
TGTGCCAGCAGTTACTGGCCAGATACGCAGTATTTT
CASSYWPDTQYF
>-|many|TRBV12-3/TRBV12-4|TRBJ2-7
TGTGCCAGCAGCCCAGGACGGTACCGGTACGAGCAGTACTTC
CASSPGRYRYEQYF
>-|many|TRBV6-5|TRBJ2-1
TGTGCCAGCAGTTACTCCTTAGGCAATGAGCAGTTCTTC
CASSYSLGNEQFF
>-|many|TRBV20-1|TRBJ2-4
TGCAGTGCAGCCGGGACAGCCAAAAACATTCAGTACTTC
CSAAGTAKNIQYF
>TRBD1|few|TRBV13|TRBJ2-3
TGTGCCAGCAGCCCAAGACAGGGTGGCGCAGATACGCAGTATTTT
CASSPRQGGADTQYF